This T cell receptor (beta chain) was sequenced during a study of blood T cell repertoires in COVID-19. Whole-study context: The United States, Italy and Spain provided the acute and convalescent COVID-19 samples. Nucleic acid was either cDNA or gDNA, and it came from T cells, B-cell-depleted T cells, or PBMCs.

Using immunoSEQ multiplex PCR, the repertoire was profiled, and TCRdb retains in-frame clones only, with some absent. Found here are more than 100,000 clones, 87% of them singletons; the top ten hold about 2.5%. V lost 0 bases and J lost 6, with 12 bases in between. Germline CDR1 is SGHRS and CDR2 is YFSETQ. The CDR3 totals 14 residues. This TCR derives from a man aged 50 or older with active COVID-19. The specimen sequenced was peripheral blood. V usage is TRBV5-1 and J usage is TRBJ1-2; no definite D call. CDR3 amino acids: CASSLGEGRNGYTF. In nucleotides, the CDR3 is TGCGCCAGCAGCTTGGGGGAGGGAAGAAATGGCTACACCTTC.